The source of this TCR beta chain is a study of tumor and adjacent non-tumor tissue in lung cancer. Study in general: There were fewer than 15 adenocarcinoma, 2 squamous cell carcinoma and 1 small cell lung cancer cases. Regarding the study as a whole: Tumor repertoires had a smaller top 100 clone share than normal lung. Significantly higher TCR diversity was found in tumor than normal lung.

A modified ARM-PCR protocol with three rounds of nested PCR amplified TCRbeta. MiXCR was run by TCRdb on the multiplex PCR reads, yielding one entry per CDR3 protein. This repertoire shows tens of thousands of distinct CDR3 sequences, about 56% found once; its top ten account for around 29%. Germline CDR1 is SGHTA and CDR2 is FQGTGA. The ends were cut back, 0 bases at V and 5 bases at J, with 11 bases in the middle. This CDR3 comprises 14 residues. A note on this clonotype: The target antigen is unknown.

RNA was extracted from bulk tissue without any cell sorting. Distant lung tissue was collected more than 3 cm away from the tumor edge. Chemotherapy-naive patients with new lung cancer underwent thoracic surgery in China, August–late 2014. This TCR was sampled from a man aged 70 or older with non-small cell lung cancer. V and J are TRBV7-3 and TRBJ2-7; no reliable D call. Material: distant non-tumor lung tissue. CDR3 coding DNA: TGTGCCAGCAGCTTAACCCCATCAGTGGACGAGCAGTACTTC. Protein sequence: CASSLTPSVDEQYF.